One sample yielded the 32 T cell receptor beta chains listed below, sequenced in a study of technical replicates of blood from four donors. This table comes from immunoSEQ multiplex PCR, and its TCRdb copy is limited to in-frame clones, with some not included. This sample has about 97,000 clones, with about 95% found just once. The specimen sequenced was T cells isolated from PBMCs. The origin of the receptors is a human donor in good health.

The V call is TRBV13, the J call TRBJ2-7; TRBD1 aligns across 7 bases. The V and J ends lost 6 bases and 3 bases, in that order; junction bases with no gene match: 2. The germline V gene has CDR1 PRHDT and CDR2 FYEKMQ (reference sequence). The CDR3 is 12 residues long. The CDR3 DNA follows: TGTGCCAGCAGTAACAGGGGCTACGAGCAGTACTTC. The encoded protein is CASSNRGYEQYF.

V usage is TRBV14 and J usage is TRBJ1-4; the D gene is possibly TRBD1 (6 bases). CDR3 size: 18 residues. Between the trimmed V and J ends, which lost 0 bases and 6 bases, there was a span of 20 bases. CDR1 is SGHDN, CDR2 FVKESK, per germline. The CDR3 nucleotides are TGTGCCAGCAGCCAAGATAAGCAATGGGGGCGGACAGATGAAAAACTGTTTTTT. Protein product: CASSQDKQWGRTDEKLFF. The full variable domain, in which reference TRBV14 and TRBJ1-4 provide the parts outside the CDR3, is EAGVTQFPSHSVIEKGQTVTLRCDPISGHDNLYWYRRVMGKEIKFLLHFVKESKQDESGMPNNRFLAERTGGTYSTLKVQPAELEDSGVYFCASSQDKQWGRTDEKLFFGSGTQLSVL.

The chain joins TRBV19 to TRBJ2-7; 7 bases fit TRBD2. V gave up 1 base and J gave up 1 base; unmatched junction bases: 4. Germline values: CDR1 LNHDA, CDR2 SQIVND (reference sequence). This CDR3 has 15 residues. The CDR3 region has the DNA TGTGCCAGTAGTATAGTGGCTAGCGGATCCTACGAGCAGTACTTC. It encodes CASSIVASGSYEQYF.

The chain uses TRBV11-3 and TRBJ2-6; no clear D. CDR3 length: 15 amino acids. From germline, CDR1 is SGHNT and CDR2 YENEEA. The ends were cut back, 2 bases at V and 0 bases at J, with 5 bases in the middle. CDR3 in DNA: TGTGCCAGCAGCTTAACACACTCTGGGGCCAACGTCCTGACTTTC. Translated: CASSLTHSGANVLTF.

The rearrangement uses TRBV5-6 and TRBJ2-7, with D perhaps matching TRBD1 (6 bases). The CDR3 has 15 amino acids. Per the germline V gene, CDR1 is SGHDT and CDR2 is YYEEEE. V was shortened by 0 bases and J by 3 bases, with 13 bases between the two germline ends. The CDR3 loop reads CASSLVGQGNYEQYF. The CDR3, as DNA: TGTGCCAGCAGCTTGGTTGGGCAGGGGAACTACGAGCAGTACTTC. Drawing the rest from reference TRBV5-6 and TRBJ2-7, the complete variable domain is DAGVTQSPTHLIKTRGQQVTLRCSPKSGHDTVSWYQQALGQGPQFIFQYYEEEERQRGNFPDRFSGHQFPNYSSELNVNALLLGDSALYLCASSLVGQGNYEQYFGPGTRLTVT.

J is TRBJ1-1 and V is TRBV6-6, with TRBD1 matching over 7 bases. The CDR3 sequence is 13 residues long. With V trimmed by 6 bases and J by 5 bases, 6 bases remained unmatched. Germline V gene data show CDR1 as MNHNY and CDR2 as SVGAGI (reference sequence). The CDR3 loop is CASRPQGRTEAFF. The CDR3 bases are TGTGCCAGCAGACCACAGGGGCGAACTGAAGCTTTCTTT.

This chain uses TRBV12-5 with TRBJ2-2, with D possibly TRBD1 on 5 matching bases. The CDR3 totals 17 residues. Between the trimmed V and J ends, which lost 1 base and 6 bases, there was a span of 18 bases. Germline V gene sequence: CDR1 LGHNT, CDR2 FRNRAP. DNA of the CDR3: TGTGCTAGTGGTTTGGATTGGTCGAGTGGGGCACCCGGGGAGCTGTTTTTT. Translating gives CASGLDWSSGAPGELFF.

The chain couples TRBV6-5 to TRBJ2-1, with 12 bases fitting TRBD2. Looked up from germline, CDR1 is MNHEY and CDR2 is SVGAGI. V lost 6 bases, J lost 9 bases, and 9 bases stayed unmatched. The CDR3 is 15 amino acids. CDR3 nucleotide sequence: TGTGCCAGCAGCCCCCTAGCGGGAGGGCGGAGTGAGCAGTTCTTC. Amino acid sequence: CASSPLAGGRSEQFF.

This rearrangement joins TRBV5-8 to TRBJ2-3; D is ambiguous. V gave up 5 bases and J gave up 2 bases, with 12 bases separating them. This CDR3 has 14 amino acids. The V gene's germline CDR1 is SGHTS and CDR2 YDEGEE. The CDR3 bases are TGTGCCAGCAGTCCTATCACTACCACAGATACGCAGTATTTT. It yields the protein CASSPITTTDTQYF.

The rearrangement links TRBV5-4 to TRBJ2-3, with TRBD2 matching over 8 bases. The CDR3 extends over 14 amino acids. Germline lookup yields CDR1 SGHNT and CDR2 YYREEE (reference sequence). J lost 4 bases, V lost 2 bases, and 3 bases had no gene match. For the CDR3, the DNA is TGTGCCAGCAGCTTCAAGACTAGCGCAGATACGCAGTATTTT. Its protein is CASSFKTSADTQYF.

The rearrangement uses TRBV5-4 and TRBJ2-7; D possibly corresponds to TRBD1 (5 bases). The CDR3 contains 12 residues. Germline CDR1 is SGHNT and CDR2 is YYREEE (reference sequence). The ends were cut back, 5 bases at V and 3 bases at J, with 9 bases in the middle. The DNA for the CDR3 is TGTGCCAGCAGTTTTGACAGCTACGAGCAGTACTTC. Protein product: CASSFDSYEQYF.

This chain connects TRBV7-8 to TRBJ1-1; D is unclear. V dropped 4 bases and J dropped 0 bases, with 9 bases sitting between them. CDR1 and CDR2 from the germline V gene are SGHVS and FQNEAQ. The CDR3 totals 14 residues. CDR3 residues: CASSSFTLNTEAFF. CDR3 coding DNA: TGTGCCAGCAGCTCATTTACATTGAACACTGAAGCTTTCTTT.

The chain links TRBV2 to TRBJ2-7; the match to TRBD2 covers 10 bases. Germline V gene lookup returns CDR1 SNHLY and CDR2 FYNNEI. The V gene end was trimmed by 11 bases and the J gene end by 0 bases; junction bases not matched to a gene: 10. The CDR3 is made up of 15 amino acids. The CDR3 DNA reads as TGTGCCCTTCTCCTGGGGACTAGCGCCTCCTACGAGCAGTACTTC. Its translation is CALLLGTSASYEQYF. The whole variable domain, filled in from reference TRBV2 and TRBJ2-7, reads EPEVTQTPSHQVTQMGQEVILRCVPISNHLYFYWYRQILGQKVEFLVSFYNNEISEKSEIFDDQFSVERPDGSNFTLKIRSTKLEDSAMYFCALLLGTSASYEQYFGPGTRLTVT.

This clone has a single count. The rearrangement joins TRBV9 to TRBJ2-1; 14 positions match TRBD2. The ends lost 4 bases at V and 9 bases at J; junction bases unmatched: 12. This CDR3 is 17 amino acids long. Germline assignment: CDR1 SGDLS and CDR2 YYNGEE. CDR3: CASSLAGTSGSKGEQFF. The DNA of the CDR3 is TGTGCCAGCAGCCTAGCCGGGACTAGCGGGAGTAAAGGTGAGCAGTTCTTC.

There are a few counts of this clone. The chain uses TRBV28 and TRBJ1-1, with D perhaps matching TRBD1 (5 bases). The germline V and J ends were trimmed by 8 bases and 5 bases, with 15 bases remaining between them. Germline V lookup: CDR1 MDHEN, CDR2 SYDVKM. The CDR3 length is 13 residues. For the CDR3, the DNA is TGTGCCAGCTTCGACAGCTGGGCAACTGAAGCTTTCTTT. Residues: CASFDSWATEAFF. The whole variable domain, filled in from reference TRBV28 and TRBJ1-1, reads DVKVTQSSRYLVKRTGEKVFLECVQDMDHENMFWYRQDPGLGLRLIYFSYDVKMKEKGDIPEGYSVSREKKERFSLILESASTNQTSMYLCASFDSWATEAFFGQGTRLTVV.

The DNA of the CDR3 is TGTGCCAGCAGCTTCGGACAAAACTATGGCTACACCTTC. Translation gives CASSFGQNYGYTF. The chain couples TRBV4-2 to TRBJ1-2; tentatively, D is TRBD1 (5 bases). Looked up from germline, CDR1 is LGHNA and CDR2 is YNFKEQ. Trimming took 5 bases from V and 2 from J, leaving 9 bases between them. The CDR3 consists of 13 residues.

This chain connects TRBV2 to TRBJ2-5, with TRBD1 as a possible D gene (5 bases). Trimming took off 2 bases at V and 12 bases at J, with 13 bases between the two ends. The germline gives CDR1 SNHLY, CDR2 FYNNEI. The CDR3 spans 12 residues. CDR3 region: CASSETVQGKYF. The CDR3 DNA is TGTGCCAGCAGTGAAACCGTTCAGGGAAAGTACTTC.

This clone has just one count. V gene TRBV9 combines with J gene TRBJ2-2; 14 bases align to TRBD2. Trimming removed 4 bases from V and 6 bases from J; junction bases left unmatched: 8. The length of the CDR3 is 17 residues. Per the germline V gene, CDR1 is SGDLS and CDR2 is YYNGEE. The CDR3: CASSPPGTSGSPGELFF. The CDR3 DNA sequence: TGTGCCAGCAGCCCCCCGGGGACTAGCGGGAGCCCCGGGGAGCTGTTTTTT.

The gene calls are TRBV6-1 and TRBJ2-1, with a possible D match to TRBD2 (7 bases). Germline CDR1 is MNHNS and CDR2 is SASEGT. V gave up 7 bases and J gave up 10 bases, with 23 bases separating them. The CDR3 totals 15 residues. In nucleotides, the CDR3 is TGTGCCAGCACTGGGGGGGGACAATCACAATCGGAGCAGTTCTTC. It encodes CASTGGGQSQSEQFF.

The CDR3 DNA sequence: TGTGCCAGCAGCTTAAAGAACGAAGGGGGCATCAATGAAAAACTGTTTTTT. Protein: CASSLKNEGGINEKLFF. The chain has TRBV5-6 and TRBJ1-4; 7 bases line up with TRBD1. The V gene's germline CDR1 is SGHDT and CDR2 YYEEEE. Trimming removed 2 bases from V and 5 bases from J; junction bases left unmatched: 12. CDR3 length: 17 residues.

The rearrangement uses TRBV5-1 and TRBJ1-2, with a weak D call TRBD1 (6 bases). The CDR3 spans 15 residues. The V gene's germline CDR1 is SGHRS and CDR2 YFSETQ. The V end lost 4 bases, the J end lost 7 bases, and 20 bases lay between the germline ends. The CDR3 loop reads CASSTSGQRQGGYTF. CDR3 in DNA: TGCGCCAGCAGCACATCCGGACAGAGGCAAGGTGGCTACACCTTC.

The V call is TRBV5-1, the J call TRBJ1-2; a weak D match, TRBD1 (6 bases). There are 18 residues in the CDR3. The germline gives CDR1 SGHRS, CDR2 YFSETQ. V lost 0 bases and J lost 3, with 21 bases in between. This CDR3 reads CASSLGVGQSQWDYGYTF. DNA for the CDR3: TGCGCCAGCAGCTTGGGGGTCGGACAGAGCCAATGGGACTATGGCTACACCTTC. Full variable domain (remainder filled in from reference TRBV5-1 and TRBJ1-2): KAGVTQTPRYLIKTRGQQVTLSCSPISGHRSVSWYQQTPGQGLQFLFEYFSETQRNKGNFPGRFSGRQFSNSRSEMNVSTLELGDSALYLCASSLGVGQSQWDYGYTFGSGTRLTVV.

This chain's CDR3 is CASSPPGSYEQYF. CDR3 coding DNA: TGTGCCAGCAGTCCGCCGGGTTCCTACGAGCAGTACTTC. The genes are TRBV7-3 and TRBJ2-7; D remains ambiguous. Trimming took 6 bases from V and 1 from J, leaving 10 bases between them. Germline V gene sequence: CDR1 SGHTA, CDR2 FQGTGA. The CDR3 is 13 amino acids.

This chain joins TRBV9 and TRBJ1-1, with TRBD1 as a possible D gene (5 bases). This CDR3 spans 15 amino acids. With 1 base removed from V and 0 bases from J, the gap between germline ends came to 10 bases. Germline lookup yields CDR1 SGDLS and CDR2 YYNGEE. CDR3 loop: CASSVTLTVNTEAFF. The CDR3 nucleotides are TGTGCCAGCAGCGTAACCTTGACAGTGAACACTGAAGCTTTCTTT.

This sequence joins TRBV5-8 and TRBJ2-7; 8 nucleotides match TRBD1. J lost 4 bases, V lost 0 bases, and 9 bases had no gene match. This CDR3 comprises 16 residues. Looked up from germline, CDR1 is SGHTS and CDR2 is YDEGEE. The CDR3 DNA sequence: TGTGCCAGCAGCTTGGATACGGCAGGGGGCATATACGAGCAGTACTTC. Its protein product is CASSLDTAGGIYEQYF.

The rearrangement joins TRBV9 to TRBJ2-7; 7 nucleotides align to TRBD2. The length of the CDR3 is 15 residues. Looked up from germline, CDR1 is SGDLS and CDR2 is YYNGEE. With 0 bases clipped from V and 3 bases from J, the junction kept 6 bases outside the gene matches. The DNA of the CDR3 is TGTGCCAGCAGCGTAGCTGGCGGGAGAGACTACGAGCAGTACTTC. Protein sequence: CASSVAGGRDYEQYF. The entire variable domain, with the rest obtained from reference TRBV9 and TRBJ2-7, is as follows: DSGVTQTPKHLITATGQRVTLRCSPRSGDLSVYWYQQSLDQGLQFLIQYYNGEERAKGNILERFSAQQFPDLHSELNLSSLELGDSALYFCASSVAGGRDYEQYFGPGTRLTVT.

This chain links TRBV10-1 with TRBJ2-7; no clear D gene. CDR3 length: 12 amino acids. V was pared by 7 bases and J by 3 bases, with 10 bases between. Germline values: CDR1 WNHNN, CDR2 SYGVQD (reference sequence). The CDR3 DNA reads TGCGCCAGCACCGGTAACTTCTACGAGCAGTACTTC. It codes for CASTGNFYEQYF.

The V and J genes are TRBV9 and TRBJ2-1; TRBD2 aligns across 13 bases. The germline gives CDR1 SGDLS, CDR2 YYNGEE. V trimming: 3 bases; J trimming: 3 bases; junction bases outside the gene matches: 12. This CDR3 is built from 19 residues. The CDR3 reads CASSGTSGRAQPNYNEQFF. CDR3 bases: TGTGCCAGCAGCGGGACTAGCGGGAGAGCTCAACCTAACTACAATGAGCAGTTCTTC.

Only one count was recorded for this clone. The chain recombines TRBV6-1 with TRBJ2-6, with a possible D match to TRBD2 (6 bases). This CDR3 spans 14 amino acids. Germline values: CDR1 MNHNS, CDR2 SASEGT. V was pared by 8 bases and J by 1 base, with 9 bases between. The CDR3 sequence is CASGGTSGANVLTF. As DNA, the CDR3 is TGTGCCAGCGGAGGGACTTCTGGGGCCAACGTCCTGACTTTC.

This chain connects TRBV6-5 to TRBJ1-1; tentative D call: TRBD1 (5 bases). Germline V CDR1 and CDR2: MNHEY, SVGAGI. This CDR3 is 12 amino acids long. Trimming cost V 4 bases and J 4 bases, with 7 bases left between them. CDR3 residues: CASSSRATEAFF. CDR3 bases: TGTGCCAGCAGTTCCAGGGCCACTGAAGCTTTCTTT.

The rearrangement uses TRBV28 and TRBJ1-5, with D maybe TRBD1 (6 bases). This CDR3 has 15 amino acids. V lost 6 bases, J lost 0 bases, and 12 bases lay in between. Germline-derived CDR1 and CDR2 are MDHEN and SYDVKM. CDR3 coding DNA: TGTGCCAGCAGGGGAGAGGGGGATAGCAATCAGCCCCAGCATTTT. Its translation: CASRGEGDSNQPQHF.

This clone was seen more than once but under ten times. This sequence joins TRBV7-3 and TRBJ1-1; 7 positions agree with TRBD1. Germline CDR1 and CDR2: SGHTA and FQGTGA. With V trimmed by 4 bases and J by 1 base, 3 bases remained unmatched. The CDR3 totals 14 residues. DNA of the CDR3: TGTGCCAGCAGCTCGACAGGGACGAACACTGAAGCTTTCTTT. This translates into CASSSTGTNTEAFF. The full variable domain, its missing parts supplied by reference TRBV7-3 and TRBJ1-1, is GAGVSQTPSNKVTEKGKYVELRCDPISGHTALYWYRQSLGQGPEFLIYFQGTGAADDSGLPNDRFFAVRPEGSVSTLKIQRTERGDSAVYLCASSSTGTNTEAFFGQGTRLTVV.